This entry lists 28 T cell receptor beta chains sequenced from one sample in a study of CD8 T cells in ankylosing spondylitis. MiXCR was run by TCRdb on the 5' RACE reads, yielding one entry per CDR3 protein. This sample has around 150,000 distinct CDR3 sequences, with about 10% found just once. Sequencing input: blood, either unsorted or a sorted T cell fraction (not recorded which). The receptors shown here come from a female donor with ankylosing spondylitis or in good health (not recorded which).

This sequence joins TRBV20-1 and TRBJ2-1, with TRBD2 identical over 10 bases. J gave up 5 bases and V 2 bases, and 6 bases lay outside the gene matches. Germline V gives CDR1 DFQATT, CDR2 SNEGSKA (reference sequence). This CDR3 is 15 amino acids long. Here the CDR3 reads CSARLSGRGNNEQFF. CDR3 nucleotides: TGCAGTGCTAGATTAAGCGGGAGGGGAAACAATGAGCAGTTCTTC.

This clonotype was counted at least ten times. V and J are TRBV6-1 and TRBJ1-5; D is unclear. In germline, CDR1 is MNHNS, CDR2 SASEGT. This CDR3 has 14 residues. V shed 5 bases and J shed 7 bases, with 15 bases lying between them. The CDR3 DNA follows: TGTGCCAGCAGTCCCGGTTGGGCCGAGCAGCCCCAGCATTTT. It encodes CASSPGWAEQPQHF.

The chain recombines TRBV25-1 with TRBJ2-7; 9 bases fit TRBD1. Germline V gives CDR1 MGHDK, CDR2 SYGVNS. V lost 3 bases to trimming and J lost 2 bases; unmatched junction nucleotides: 8. The length of the CDR3 is 16 residues. The CDR3 here is CASSEPGTGRAYEQYF. The CDR3 DNA is TGTGCCAGCAGTGAGCCTGGGACAGGGCGGGCCTACGAGCAGTACTTC.

This clonotype was detected ten times or more. The chain uses TRBV12-3 or TRBV12-4 and TRBJ2-1; 9 bases align to TRBD1. CDR3 size: 14 residues. V lost 3 bases, J lost 7 bases, and 4 bases stayed unmatched. The CDR3 region has the DNA TGTGCCAGCAGTTTCCCGGGACAGGGAAATGAGCAGTTCTTC. Encoded protein: CASSFPGQGNEQFF.

This clonotype was counted a few times. This chain connects TRBV2 to TRBJ2-1; 11 bases line up with TRBD2. Germline V gives CDR1 SNHLY, CDR2 FYNNEI. This CDR3 comprises 14 residues. With 7 bases clipped from V and 8 bases from J, the junction kept 7 bases outside the gene matches. The CDR3 nucleotides are TGTGCCAGCACCATGACTAGCGGGGTCGATGAGCAGTTCTTC. This encodes CASTMTSGVDEQFF.

This clonotype was seen many times. The V and J genes are TRBV5-1 and TRBJ2-1; the match to TRBD2 covers 7 bases. With 0 bases clipped from V and 6 bases from J, the junction kept 6 bases outside the gene matches. The CDR3 is 15 amino acids. Germline values: CDR1 SGHRS, CDR2 YFSETQ. CDR3 residues: CASSLVGEGRNEQFF. The CDR3 DNA reads as TGCGCCAGCAGCTTGGTAGGGGAGGGTCGCAATGAGCAGTTCTTC. Variable domain in full (rest from reference TRBV5-1 and TRBJ2-1): KAGVTQTPRYLIKTRGQQVTLSCSPISGHRSVSWYQQTPGQGLQFLFEYFSETQRNKGNFPGRFSGRQFSNSRSEMNVSTLELGDSALYLCASSLVGEGRNEQFFGPGTRLTVL.

Many counts were recorded for this clonotype. The V call is TRBV7-2, the J call TRBJ2-5; 7 nucleotides line up with TRBD1. Unmatched junction bases numbered 11, after V lost 5 bases and J lost 5 bases. Germline V lookup: CDR1 SGHTA, CDR2 FQGNSA. The CDR3 runs 15 residues. The CDR3 reads CASSTRPQGTETQYF. The CDR3 coding sequence is TGTGCCAGCAGCACTCGCCCACAGGGGACCGAGACCCAGTACTTC.

In this sample, this clonotype turned up many times. The V gene is TRBV7-2, the J gene TRBJ2-5, with 9 bases matching TRBD2. In germline, CDR1 is SGHTA, CDR2 FQGNSA. The J segment lost 5 bases and the V segment lost 6 bases, leaving 13 bases of the junction unmatched. CDR3 size: 16 residues. The DNA for the CDR3 is TGTGCCAGCAGTCTACGGGCCGGGACTAGCAAGGAGACCCAGTACTTC. Translated: CASSLRAGTSKETQYF.

This clonotype was recorded many times. CDR3 sequence: CASRPPQGSFYF. Written as DNA, the CDR3 is TGTGCCAGCAGACCACCTCAGGGGTCCTTTTATTTT. V is TRBV12-3 or TRBV12-4 and J is TRBJ1-3; TRBD1 might be the D (6 bases). This CDR3 spans 12 amino acids. Trimming pared 6 bases from V and 16 bases from J, leaving 19 bases between.

This clonotype has a count of ten or more. The rearrangement joins TRBV20-1 to TRBJ1-1, with D perhaps matching TRBD1 (5 bases). Germline V CDR1 and CDR2: DFQATT, SNEGSKA (reference sequence). V lost 7 bases and J lost 3, with 21 bases in between. The CDR3 runs 15 residues. Written as DNA, the CDR3 is TGCAGTGGGGCTACAGGTCATAACGGGTACACTGAAGCTTTCTTT. Amino acids: CSGATGHNGYTEAFF.

This clonotype has a count of ten or more. The rearrangement links TRBV7-8 to TRBJ2-7; 7 bases are a match to TRBD1. Trimming at V came to 5 bases and at J to 2 bases, leaving 9 bases not matched to a gene. This CDR3 is 15 amino acids long. Germline V lookup: CDR1 SGHVS, CDR2 FQNEAQ. CDR3 coding DNA: TGTGCCAGCAGCCCACTCCGGGGACAGCCCTACGAGCAGTACTTC. Amino acid sequence: CASSPLRGQPYEQYF.

The chain is built from TRBV4-2 and TRBJ2-7; 11 nucleotides agree with TRBD1. The CDR3 totals 15 residues. Germline assignment: CDR1 LGHNA and CDR2 YNFKEQ. Trimming at V came to 2 bases and at J to 3 bases, leaving 3 bases not matched to a gene. CDR3 in amino acids: CASSQPGTGGYEQYF. The DNA for the CDR3 is TGTGCCAGCAGCCAACCCGGGACAGGGGGCTACGAGCAGTACTTC.

This clonotype was seen only a few times. The rearrangement joins TRBV27 to TRBJ1-3; possible D gene TRBD1, 6 bases. CDR3 length: 16 amino acids. Trimming left V 8 bases short and J 0 bases short, with 17 bases between. Per germline, CDR1 MNHEY and CDR2 SMNVEV (reference sequence). CDR3 sequence: CASGFLGGPSGNTIYF. The DNA of the CDR3 is TGTGCCAGCGGATTTCTGGGGGGGCCCTCTGGAAACACCATATATTTT.

In this sample, this clonotype turned up once. This sequence may be a read error, since a much larger clone differs from it by one base. The V call is TRBV11-2, the J call TRBJ1-5, with D maybe TRBD1 (6 bases). The germline gives CDR1 SGHAT, CDR2 FQNNGV. V was trimmed by 7 bases and J by 7 bases, leaving 26 bases between them. This CDR3 comprises 17 residues. For the CDR3, the DNA is TGTGCCAGCATCCATAGGGGGAGGGGTCCAGGGGAACAGCCCCAGCATTTT. Amino acid sequence: CASIHRGRGPGEQPQHF.

This clonotype was recorded many times. The chain links TRBV6-5 to TRBJ2-7; no clear D gene. Germline V gives CDR1 MNHEY, CDR2 SVGAGI. The CDR3 is made up of 13 amino acids. V was trimmed by 2 bases and J by 2 bases, leaving 7 bases between them. The CDR3 spells CASSYGRTYEQYF. CDR3 DNA sequence: TGTGCCAGCAGTTACGGCAGGACCTACGAGCAGTACTTC.

This clonotype showed up many times. The V and J genes are TRBV24-1 and TRBJ1-2, with no clear D. Trimming took off 6 bases at V and 0 bases at J, with 4 bases between the two ends. The length of the CDR3 is 12 residues. Germline CDR1 and CDR2: KGHDR and SFDVKD. CDR3 in DNA: TGTGCCACCAGTTCGGCTAACTATGGCTACACCTTC. Its translation is CATSSANYGYTF.

The table lists this clonotype with many counts. V is TRBV29-1 and J is TRBJ2-2; 8 bases are shared with TRBD2. The length of the CDR3 is 15 residues. The germline CDR1 and CDR2 sequences are SQVTM and ANQGSEA. Germline trimming cut 5 bases from V and 5 bases from J; bases unmatched to any gene: 10. The CDR3 DNA sequence: TGCAGCGTTATCCCCGACGGGGGGGTAACCGGGGAGCTGTTTTTT. It specifies CSVIPDGGVTGELFF.

This clonotype came up a few times. The V gene is TRBV7-9, the J gene TRBJ2-1; D remains unclear. V lost 1 base and J lost 8, with 9 bases in between. The CDR3 covers 13 residues. From germline, CDR1 is SEHNR and CDR2 FQNEAQ (reference sequence). CDR3 sequence reads: CASSLGGLDEQFF. The CDR3, as DNA: TGTGCCAGCAGCTTAGGGGGATTAGATGAGCAGTTCTTC.

This clonotype was recorded at least ten times. Here the CDR3 DNA reads TGTGCCAGCAGCGCCCAAAGGGGACAGGAGACCCAGTACTTC. Translating it yields CASSAQRGQETQYF. This chain connects TRBV9 to TRBJ2-5; 7 positions match TRBD1. Germline V CDR1 and CDR2: SGDLS, YYNGEE. The J segment lost 5 bases and the V segment lost 3 bases, leaving 7 bases of the junction unmatched. This CDR3 has 14 amino acids.

V and J are TRBV19 and TRBJ2-1; 7 bases are a match to TRBD1. Unmatched junction bases numbered 11, after V lost 9 bases and J lost 0 bases. Germline lookup yields CDR1 LNHDA and CDR2 SQIVND (reference sequence). The CDR3 is 16 amino acids. The CDR3 nucleotides are TGTGCCAGACCCCAGACAGGGCCCAGCTCCTACAATGAGCAGTTCTTC. Residues: CARPQTGPSSYNEQFF.

In its sample, this clonotype was seen many times. The chain is built from TRBV5-1 and TRBJ2-3, with 7 bases fitting TRBD2. Germline V gene lookup returns CDR1 SGHRS and CDR2 YFSETQ. The CDR3 is made up of 16 amino acids. Unmatched junction bases numbered 11, after V lost 4 bases and J lost 3 bases. Written as DNA, the CDR3 is TGCGCCAGCAGCACCGGCGGGAGCCCCTATACAGATACGCAGTATTTT. This codes for CASSTGGSPYTDTQYF.

In this sample, this clonotype turned up many times. The chain combines TRBV10-1 with TRBJ1-2; D is unresolved. Per the germline V gene, CDR1 is WNHNN and CDR2 is SYGVQD (reference sequence). V dropped 3 bases and J dropped 8 bases, with 10 bases sitting between them. CDR3 length: 12 residues. CDR3 region: CASSDQLGGYTF. For the CDR3, the DNA is TGCGCCAGCAGTGACCAGCTCGGAGGCTACACCTTC.

In this sample, this clonotype turned up many times. Sequence at one end of the junction differs from germline and may be a read error. The J gene is TRBJ2-1, the V gene TRBV12-3 or TRBV12-4; 12 bases line up with TRBD2. This CDR3 has 16 residues. The DNA for the CDR3 is TGTGCCAGCAGTTTGGGACTAGCGGGCCTCTACAATGAGCGGTTCTTC. Its translation: CASSLGLAGLYNERFF.

The sample holds many counts of this clonotype. The chain uses TRBV28 and TRBJ1-2, with TRBD1 matching 8 bases. Germline CDR1 MDHEN, CDR2 SYDVKM. The CDR3 totals 15 residues. The ends lost 3 bases at V and 8 bases at J; junction bases unmatched: 11. CDR3 DNA: TGTGCCAGCAGTTTGACCGGGGTGACAGGGGTCGGCTACACCTTC. It codes for CASSLTGVTGVGYTF.

This clonotype was recorded many times. The chain has TRBV29-1 and TRBJ2-7; D remains unclear. Trimming pared 5 bases from V and 3 bases from J, leaving 14 bases between. The germline V gene has CDR1 SQVTM and CDR2 ANQGSEA. The CDR3 runs 13 residues. The CDR3 protein is CSVRTPADYEQYF. The DNA for the CDR3 is TGCAGCGTTCGAACCCCGGCTGACTACGAGCAGTACTTC.

This clonotype appeared once. A read error may be the cause here, since a much bigger clone is one base away. The gene calls are TRBV7-8 and TRBJ1-5, with D unclear. The V gene lost 5 bases and the J gene lost 1 base, with 15 bases spanning the gap. Germline CDR1 SGHVS, CDR2 FQNEAQ. This CDR3 is built from 16 residues. The CDR3 DNA reads as TGTGCCAGCAGCCCCGCGGCGGGCTTCAGCAATCAGCCCCAGCATTTT. It translates to CASSPAAGFSNQPQHF.

This clonotype showed up many times. J is TRBJ2-3 and V is TRBV5-6; D gene ambiguous. The CDR3 consists of 14 residues. Germline V gene sequence: CDR1 SGHDT, CDR2 YYEEEE. Trimming removed 4 bases at V and 1 base at J, with 10 bases between. CDR3 residues: CASSPGIGTDTQYF. DNA of the CDR3: TGTGCCAGCAGCCCTGGCATTGGCACAGATACGCAGTATTTT.

This clonotype was detected ten times or more. This chain links TRBV10-1 with TRBJ1-2; the match to TRBD1 covers 8 bases. Germline loops: CDR1 WNHNN, CDR2 SYGVQD (reference sequence). CDR3 length equals 13 residues. Trimming took 4 bases from V and 2 from J; bases not matched to a gene: 0. For the CDR3, the DNA is TGCGCCAGCAGTGGGACAGGGAACTATGGCTACACCTTC. Amino acid sequence: CASSGTGNYGYTF.